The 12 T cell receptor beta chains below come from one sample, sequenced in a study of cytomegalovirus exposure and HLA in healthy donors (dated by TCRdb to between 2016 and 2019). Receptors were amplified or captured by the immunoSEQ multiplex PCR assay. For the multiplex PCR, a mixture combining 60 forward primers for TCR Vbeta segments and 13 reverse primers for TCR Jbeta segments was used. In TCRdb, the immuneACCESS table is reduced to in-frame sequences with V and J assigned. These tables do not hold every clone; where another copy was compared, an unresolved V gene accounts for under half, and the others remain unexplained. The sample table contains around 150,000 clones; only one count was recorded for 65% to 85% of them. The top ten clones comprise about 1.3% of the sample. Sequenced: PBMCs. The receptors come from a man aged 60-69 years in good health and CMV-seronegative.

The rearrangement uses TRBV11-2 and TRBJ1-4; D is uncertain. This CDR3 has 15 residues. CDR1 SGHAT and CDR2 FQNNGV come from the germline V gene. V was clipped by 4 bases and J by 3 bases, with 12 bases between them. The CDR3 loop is CASSSRSVPNEKLFF. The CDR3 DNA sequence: TGTGCCAGCAGCTCACGATCGGTACCTAATGAAAAACTGTTTTTT.

CDR3 sequence reads: CAGLRPNTGELFF. CDR3 nucleotide sequence: TGCGCGGGCCTCCGGCCGAACACCGGGGAGCTGTTTTTT. This rearrangement joins TRBV29-1 to TRBJ2-2; tentatively, D is TRBD2 (5 bases). The CDR3 length is 13 residues. Germline lookup yields CDR1 SQVTM and CDR2 ANQGSEA.

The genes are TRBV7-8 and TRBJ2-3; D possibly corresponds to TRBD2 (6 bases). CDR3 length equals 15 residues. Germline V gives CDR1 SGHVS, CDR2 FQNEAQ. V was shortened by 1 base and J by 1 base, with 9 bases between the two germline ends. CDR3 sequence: CASSLDGGGTDTQYF. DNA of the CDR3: TGTGCCAGCAGCTTAGACGGGGGAGGCACAGATACGCAGTATTTT. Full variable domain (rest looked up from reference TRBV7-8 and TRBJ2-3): GAGVSQSPRYKVAKRGQDVALRCDPISGHVSLFWYQQALGQGPEFLTYFQNEAQLDKSGLPSDRFFAERPEGSVSTLKIQRTQQEDSAVYLCASSLDGGGTDTQYFGPGTRLTVL.

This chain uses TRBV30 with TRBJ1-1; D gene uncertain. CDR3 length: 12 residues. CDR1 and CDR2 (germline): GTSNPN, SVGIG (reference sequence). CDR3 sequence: CAGRVLNTEAFF. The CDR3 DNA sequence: TGTGCGGGGAGGGTTTTGAACACTGAAGCTTTCTTT.

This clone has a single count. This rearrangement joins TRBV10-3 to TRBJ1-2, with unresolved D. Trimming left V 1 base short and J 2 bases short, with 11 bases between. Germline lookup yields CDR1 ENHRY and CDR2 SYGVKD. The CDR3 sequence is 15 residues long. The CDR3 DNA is TGTGCCATCAGTGAGTGGAGGGCTGGAAACTATGGCTACACCTTC. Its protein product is CAISEWRAGNYGYTF.

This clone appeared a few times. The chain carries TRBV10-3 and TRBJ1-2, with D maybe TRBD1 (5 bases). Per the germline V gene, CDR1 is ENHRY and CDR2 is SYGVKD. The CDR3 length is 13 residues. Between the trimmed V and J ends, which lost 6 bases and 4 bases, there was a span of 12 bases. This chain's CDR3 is CAISVGVPYGYTF. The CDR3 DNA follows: TGTGCCATCAGCGTAGGGGTTCCCTATGGCTACACCTTC.

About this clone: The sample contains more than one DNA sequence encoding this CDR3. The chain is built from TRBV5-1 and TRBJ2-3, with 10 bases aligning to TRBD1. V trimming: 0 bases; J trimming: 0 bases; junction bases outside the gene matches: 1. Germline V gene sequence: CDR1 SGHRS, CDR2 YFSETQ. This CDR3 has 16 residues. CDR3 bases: TGCGCCAGCAGCTTGGAGGGACAGGGGAGCACAGATACGCAGTATTTT. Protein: CASSLEGQGSTDTQYF.

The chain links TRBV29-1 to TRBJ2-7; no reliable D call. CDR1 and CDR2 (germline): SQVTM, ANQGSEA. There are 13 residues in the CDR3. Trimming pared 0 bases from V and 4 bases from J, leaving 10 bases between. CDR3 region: CSVEDSTRYEQYF. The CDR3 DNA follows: TGCAGCGTTGAAGATTCGACAAGATACGAGCAGTACTTC.

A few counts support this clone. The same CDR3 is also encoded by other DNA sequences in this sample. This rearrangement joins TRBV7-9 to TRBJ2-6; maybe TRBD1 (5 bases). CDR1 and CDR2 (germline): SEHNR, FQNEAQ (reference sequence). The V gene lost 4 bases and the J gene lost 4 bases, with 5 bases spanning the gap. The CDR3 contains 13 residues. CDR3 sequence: CASSSGGANVLTF. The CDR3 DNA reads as TGTGCCAGCAGCTCAGGGGGGGCCAACGTCCTGACTTTC. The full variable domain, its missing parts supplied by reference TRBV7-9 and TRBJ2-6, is DTGVSQNPRHKITKRGQNVTFRCDPISEHNRLYWYRQTLGQGPEFLTYFQNEAQLEKSRLLSDRFSAERPKGSFSTLEIQRTEQGDSAMYLCASSSGGANVLTFGAGSRLTVL.

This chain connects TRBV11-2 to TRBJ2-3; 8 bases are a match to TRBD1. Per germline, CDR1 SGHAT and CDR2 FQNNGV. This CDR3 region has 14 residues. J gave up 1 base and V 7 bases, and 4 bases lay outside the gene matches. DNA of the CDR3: TGTGCCAGCAACTTGGACAGGGGCACAGATACGCAGTATTTT. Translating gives CASNLDRGTDTQYF.

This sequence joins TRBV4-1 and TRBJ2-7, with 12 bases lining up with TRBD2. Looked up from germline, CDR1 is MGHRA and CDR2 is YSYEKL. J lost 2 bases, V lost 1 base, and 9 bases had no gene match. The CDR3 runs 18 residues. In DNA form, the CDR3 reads TGCGCCAGCAGCCAAGCCCCACGACTAGCGGGGGTCCCCTACGAGCAGTACTTC. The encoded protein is CASSQAPRLAGVPYEQYF.

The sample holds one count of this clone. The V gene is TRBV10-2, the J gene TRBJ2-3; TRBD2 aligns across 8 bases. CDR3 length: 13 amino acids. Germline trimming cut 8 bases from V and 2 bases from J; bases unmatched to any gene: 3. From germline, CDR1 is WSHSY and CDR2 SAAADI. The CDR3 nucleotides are TGCGCCAGCTATAGCGGGGACACAGATACGCAGTATTTT. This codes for CASYSGDTDTQYF.